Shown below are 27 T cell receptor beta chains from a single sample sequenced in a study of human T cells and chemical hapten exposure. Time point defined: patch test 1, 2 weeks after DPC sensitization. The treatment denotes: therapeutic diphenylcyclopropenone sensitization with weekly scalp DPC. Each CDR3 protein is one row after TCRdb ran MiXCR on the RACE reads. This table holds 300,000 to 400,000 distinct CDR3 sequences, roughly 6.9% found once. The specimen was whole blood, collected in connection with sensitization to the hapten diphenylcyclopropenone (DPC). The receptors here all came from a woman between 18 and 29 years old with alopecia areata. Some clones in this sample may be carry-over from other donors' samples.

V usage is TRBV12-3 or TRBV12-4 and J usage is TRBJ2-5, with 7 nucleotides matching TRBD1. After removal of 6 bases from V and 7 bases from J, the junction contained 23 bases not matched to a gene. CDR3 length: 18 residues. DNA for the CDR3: TGTGCCAGCAGCCGTACCTCGCCCGGGACAGTTCCCCTGGGGACCCAGTACTTC. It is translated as CASSRTSPGTVPLGTQYF.

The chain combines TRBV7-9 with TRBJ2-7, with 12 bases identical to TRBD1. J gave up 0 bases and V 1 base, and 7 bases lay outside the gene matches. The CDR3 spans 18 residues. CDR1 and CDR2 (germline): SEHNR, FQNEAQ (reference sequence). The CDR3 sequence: CASSLVSGTGGLSYEQYF. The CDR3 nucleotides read TGTGCCAGCAGCTTAGTCTCCGGGACAGGGGGCCTCTCCTACGAGCAGTACTTC.

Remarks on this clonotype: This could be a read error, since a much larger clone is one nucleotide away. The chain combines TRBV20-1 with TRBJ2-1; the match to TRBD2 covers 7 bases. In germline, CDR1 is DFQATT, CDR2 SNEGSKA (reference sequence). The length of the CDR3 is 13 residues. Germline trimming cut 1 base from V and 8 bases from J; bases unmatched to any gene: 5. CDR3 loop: CSARGTSEYEQFF. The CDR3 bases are TGCAGTGCTAGAGGAACTAGCGAATATGAGCAGTTCTTC.

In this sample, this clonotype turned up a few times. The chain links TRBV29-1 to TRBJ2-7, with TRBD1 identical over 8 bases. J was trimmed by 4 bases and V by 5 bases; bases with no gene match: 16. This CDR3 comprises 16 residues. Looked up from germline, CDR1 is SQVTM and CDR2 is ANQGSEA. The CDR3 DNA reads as TGCAGCGTTTCCCACCCCCAGGCAGGGGGCCAGTACGAGCAGTACTTC. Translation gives CSVSHPQAGGQYEQYF.

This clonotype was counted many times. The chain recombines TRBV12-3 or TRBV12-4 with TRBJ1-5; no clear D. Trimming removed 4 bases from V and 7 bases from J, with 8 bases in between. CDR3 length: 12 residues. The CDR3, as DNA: TGTGCCAGCAGTTCAAGTGGACAGCCCCAGCATTTT. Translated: CASSSSGQPQHF.

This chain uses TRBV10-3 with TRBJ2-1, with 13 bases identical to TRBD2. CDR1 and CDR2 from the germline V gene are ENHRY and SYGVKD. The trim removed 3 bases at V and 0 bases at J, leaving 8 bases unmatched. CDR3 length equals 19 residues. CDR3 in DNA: TGTGCCATCAGTGATCCCGGACTAGCGGGGGCCCGCTCCTACAATGAGCAGTTCTTC. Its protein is CAISDPGLAGARSYNEQFF.

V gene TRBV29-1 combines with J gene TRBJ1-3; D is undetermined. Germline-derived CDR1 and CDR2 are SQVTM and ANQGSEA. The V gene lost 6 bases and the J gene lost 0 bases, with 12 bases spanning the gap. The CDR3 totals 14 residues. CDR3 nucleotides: TGCAGCGTGTTAAGGGTGAACTCTGGAAACACCATATATTTT. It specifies CSVLRVNSGNTIYF.

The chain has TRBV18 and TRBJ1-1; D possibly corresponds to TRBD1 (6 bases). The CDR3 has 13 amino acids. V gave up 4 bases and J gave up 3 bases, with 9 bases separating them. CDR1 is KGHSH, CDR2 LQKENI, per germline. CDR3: CASSQNRDTEAFF. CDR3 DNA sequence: TGTGCCAGCTCACAGAACAGGGACACTGAAGCTTTCTTT.

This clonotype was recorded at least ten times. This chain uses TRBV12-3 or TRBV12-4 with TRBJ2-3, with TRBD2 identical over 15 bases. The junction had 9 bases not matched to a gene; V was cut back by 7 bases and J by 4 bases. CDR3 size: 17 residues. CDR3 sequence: CASKGLAGGPQADTQYF. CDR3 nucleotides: TGTGCCAGCAAGGGACTAGCGGGGGGACCCCAAGCAGATACGCAGTATTTT.

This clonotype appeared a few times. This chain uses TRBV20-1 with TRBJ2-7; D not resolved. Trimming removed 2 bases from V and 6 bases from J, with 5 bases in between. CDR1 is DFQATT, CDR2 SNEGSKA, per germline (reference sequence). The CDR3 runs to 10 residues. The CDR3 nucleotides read TGCAGTGCTAGAAAAACCGAGCAGTACTTC. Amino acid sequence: CSARKTEQYF.

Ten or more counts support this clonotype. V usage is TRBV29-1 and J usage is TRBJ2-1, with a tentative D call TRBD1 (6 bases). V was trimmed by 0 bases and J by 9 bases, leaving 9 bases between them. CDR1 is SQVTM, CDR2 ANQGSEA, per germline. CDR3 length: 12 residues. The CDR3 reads CSVEDRGSEQFF. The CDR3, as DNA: TGCAGCGTTGAAGACAGGGGAAGTGAGCAGTTCTTC.

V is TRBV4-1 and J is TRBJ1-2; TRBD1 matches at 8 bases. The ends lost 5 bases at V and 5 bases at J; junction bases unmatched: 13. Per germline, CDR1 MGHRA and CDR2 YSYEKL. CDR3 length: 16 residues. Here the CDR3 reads CASSSRTGNGIYGYTF. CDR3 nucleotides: TGCGCCAGCAGCTCCAGGACAGGGAACGGGATTTATGGCTACACCTTC.

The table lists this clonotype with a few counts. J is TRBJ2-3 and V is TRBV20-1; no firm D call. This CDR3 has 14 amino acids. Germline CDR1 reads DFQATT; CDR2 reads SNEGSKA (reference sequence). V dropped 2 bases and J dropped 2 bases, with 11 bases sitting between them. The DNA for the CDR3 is TGCAGTGCTAGACGGATAGCCCTCACAGATACGCAGTATTTT. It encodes CSARRIALTDTQYF.

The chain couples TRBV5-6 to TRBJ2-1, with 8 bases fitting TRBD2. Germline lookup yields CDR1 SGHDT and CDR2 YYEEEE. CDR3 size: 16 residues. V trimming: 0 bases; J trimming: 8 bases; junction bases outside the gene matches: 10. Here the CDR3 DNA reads TGTGCCAGCAGCTTGGCCGGGACTAGTTCTTTGGATGAGCAGTTCTTC. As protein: CASSLAGTSSLDEQFF. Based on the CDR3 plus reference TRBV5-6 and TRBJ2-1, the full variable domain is DAGVTQSPTHLIKTRGQQVTLRCSPKSGHDTVSWYQQALGQGPQFIFQYYEEEERQRGNFPDRFSGHQFPNYSSELNVNALLLGDSALYLCASSLAGTSSLDEQFFGPGTRLTVL.

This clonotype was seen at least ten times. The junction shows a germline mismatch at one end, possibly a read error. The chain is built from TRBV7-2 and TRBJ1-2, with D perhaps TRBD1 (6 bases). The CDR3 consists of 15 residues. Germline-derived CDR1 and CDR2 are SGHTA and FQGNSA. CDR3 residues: CASSIAGAPLYGYTF. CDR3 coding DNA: TGTGCCAGCAGCATAGCAGGGGCGCCCCTCTATGGCTACACCTTC.

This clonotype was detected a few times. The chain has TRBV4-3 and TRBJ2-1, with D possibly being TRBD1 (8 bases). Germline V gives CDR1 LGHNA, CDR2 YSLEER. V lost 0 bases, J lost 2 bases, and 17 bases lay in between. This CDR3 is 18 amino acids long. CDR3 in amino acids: CASSQDSTGGGTYNEQFF. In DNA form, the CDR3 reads TGCGCCAGCAGCCAAGATTCAACAGGGGGAGGGACCTACAATGAGCAGTTCTTC.

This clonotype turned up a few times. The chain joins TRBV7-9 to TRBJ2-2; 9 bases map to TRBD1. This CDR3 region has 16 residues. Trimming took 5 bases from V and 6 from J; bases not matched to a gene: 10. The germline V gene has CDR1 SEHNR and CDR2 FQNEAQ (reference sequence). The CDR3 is CASSVTGGIGSGELFF. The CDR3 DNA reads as TGTGCCAGCAGCGTAACAGGGGGCATAGGTTCCGGGGAGCTGTTTTTT.

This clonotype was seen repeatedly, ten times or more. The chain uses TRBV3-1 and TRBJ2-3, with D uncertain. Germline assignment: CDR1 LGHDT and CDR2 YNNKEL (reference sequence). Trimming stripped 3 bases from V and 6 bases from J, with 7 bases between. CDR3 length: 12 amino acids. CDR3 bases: TGTGCCAGCAGCCATCCCAGGGATACGCAGTATTTT. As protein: CASSHPRDTQYF.

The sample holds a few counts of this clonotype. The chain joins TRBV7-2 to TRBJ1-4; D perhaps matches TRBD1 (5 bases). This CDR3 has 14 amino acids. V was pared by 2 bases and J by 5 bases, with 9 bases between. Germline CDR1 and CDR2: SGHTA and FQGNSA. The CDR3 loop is CASSLRQRNEKLFF. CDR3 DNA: TGTGCCAGCAGCTTACGACAGAGAAATGAAAAACTGTTTTTT.

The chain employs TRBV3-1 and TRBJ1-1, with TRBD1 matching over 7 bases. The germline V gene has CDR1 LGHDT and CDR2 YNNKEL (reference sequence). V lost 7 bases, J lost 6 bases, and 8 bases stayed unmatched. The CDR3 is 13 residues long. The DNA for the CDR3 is TGTGCCAGCACCCGGGACAGAGACGCTGAAGCTTTCTTT. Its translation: CASTRDRDAEAFF.

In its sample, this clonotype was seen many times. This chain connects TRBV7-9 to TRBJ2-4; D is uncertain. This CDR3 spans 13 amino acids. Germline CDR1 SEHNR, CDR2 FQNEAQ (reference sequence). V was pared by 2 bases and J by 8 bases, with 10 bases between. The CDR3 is CASSLSQEDIQYF. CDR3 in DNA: TGTGCCAGCAGCTTAAGCCAGGAAGACATTCAGTACTTC. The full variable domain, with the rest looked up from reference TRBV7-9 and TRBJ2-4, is DTGVSQNPRHKITKRGQNVTFRCDPISEHNRLYWYRQTLGQGPEFLTYFQNEAQLEKSRLLSDRFSAERPKGSFSTLEIQRTEQGDSAMYLCASSLSQEDIQYFGAGTRLSVL.

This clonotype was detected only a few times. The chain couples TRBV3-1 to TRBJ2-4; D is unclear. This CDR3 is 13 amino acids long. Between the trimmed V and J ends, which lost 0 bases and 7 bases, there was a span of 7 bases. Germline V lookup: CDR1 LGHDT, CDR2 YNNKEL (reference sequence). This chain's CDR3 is CASSQDVGNIQYF. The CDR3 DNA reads TGTGCCAGCAGCCAAGACGTAGGTAACATTCAGTACTTC.

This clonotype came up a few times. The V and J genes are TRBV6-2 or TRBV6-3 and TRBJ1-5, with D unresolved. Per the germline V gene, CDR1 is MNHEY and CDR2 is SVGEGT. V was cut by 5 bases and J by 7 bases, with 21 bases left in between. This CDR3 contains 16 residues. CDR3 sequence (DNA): TGTGCCAGCAGTCGCCGGCAGGACGCCTTAGGACAGCCCCAGCATTTT. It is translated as CASSRRQDALGQPQHF.

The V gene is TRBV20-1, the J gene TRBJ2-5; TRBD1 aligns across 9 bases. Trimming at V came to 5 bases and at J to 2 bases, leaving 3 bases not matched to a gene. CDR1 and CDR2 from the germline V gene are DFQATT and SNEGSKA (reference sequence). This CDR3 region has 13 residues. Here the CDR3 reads CSAWTGVQETQYF. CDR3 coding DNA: TGCAGTGCTTGGACAGGGGTGCAAGAGACCCAGTACTTC.

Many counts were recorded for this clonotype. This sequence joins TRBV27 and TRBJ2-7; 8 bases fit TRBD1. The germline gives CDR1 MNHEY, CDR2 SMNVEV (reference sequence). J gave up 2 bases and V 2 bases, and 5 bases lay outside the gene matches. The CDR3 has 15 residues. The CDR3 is CASSLVGTGPYEQYF. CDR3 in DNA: TGTGCCAGCAGTTTAGTTGGGACAGGCCCCTACGAGCAGTACTTC.

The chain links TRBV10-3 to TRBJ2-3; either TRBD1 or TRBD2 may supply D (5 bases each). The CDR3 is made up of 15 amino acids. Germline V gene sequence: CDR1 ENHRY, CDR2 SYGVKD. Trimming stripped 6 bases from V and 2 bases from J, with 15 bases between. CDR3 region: CAIRPRSGLTDTQYF. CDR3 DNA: TGTGCCATCAGGCCCCGGTCGGGGCTCACAGATACGCAGTATTTT.

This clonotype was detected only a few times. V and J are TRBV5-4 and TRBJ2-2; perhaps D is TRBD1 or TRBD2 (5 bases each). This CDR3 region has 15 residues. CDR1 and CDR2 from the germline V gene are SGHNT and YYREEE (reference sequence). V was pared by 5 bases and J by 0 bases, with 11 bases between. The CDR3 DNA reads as TGTGCCAGCAGTGAGGGACGGACGAACACCGGGGAGCTGTTTTTT. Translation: CASSEGRTNTGELFF.